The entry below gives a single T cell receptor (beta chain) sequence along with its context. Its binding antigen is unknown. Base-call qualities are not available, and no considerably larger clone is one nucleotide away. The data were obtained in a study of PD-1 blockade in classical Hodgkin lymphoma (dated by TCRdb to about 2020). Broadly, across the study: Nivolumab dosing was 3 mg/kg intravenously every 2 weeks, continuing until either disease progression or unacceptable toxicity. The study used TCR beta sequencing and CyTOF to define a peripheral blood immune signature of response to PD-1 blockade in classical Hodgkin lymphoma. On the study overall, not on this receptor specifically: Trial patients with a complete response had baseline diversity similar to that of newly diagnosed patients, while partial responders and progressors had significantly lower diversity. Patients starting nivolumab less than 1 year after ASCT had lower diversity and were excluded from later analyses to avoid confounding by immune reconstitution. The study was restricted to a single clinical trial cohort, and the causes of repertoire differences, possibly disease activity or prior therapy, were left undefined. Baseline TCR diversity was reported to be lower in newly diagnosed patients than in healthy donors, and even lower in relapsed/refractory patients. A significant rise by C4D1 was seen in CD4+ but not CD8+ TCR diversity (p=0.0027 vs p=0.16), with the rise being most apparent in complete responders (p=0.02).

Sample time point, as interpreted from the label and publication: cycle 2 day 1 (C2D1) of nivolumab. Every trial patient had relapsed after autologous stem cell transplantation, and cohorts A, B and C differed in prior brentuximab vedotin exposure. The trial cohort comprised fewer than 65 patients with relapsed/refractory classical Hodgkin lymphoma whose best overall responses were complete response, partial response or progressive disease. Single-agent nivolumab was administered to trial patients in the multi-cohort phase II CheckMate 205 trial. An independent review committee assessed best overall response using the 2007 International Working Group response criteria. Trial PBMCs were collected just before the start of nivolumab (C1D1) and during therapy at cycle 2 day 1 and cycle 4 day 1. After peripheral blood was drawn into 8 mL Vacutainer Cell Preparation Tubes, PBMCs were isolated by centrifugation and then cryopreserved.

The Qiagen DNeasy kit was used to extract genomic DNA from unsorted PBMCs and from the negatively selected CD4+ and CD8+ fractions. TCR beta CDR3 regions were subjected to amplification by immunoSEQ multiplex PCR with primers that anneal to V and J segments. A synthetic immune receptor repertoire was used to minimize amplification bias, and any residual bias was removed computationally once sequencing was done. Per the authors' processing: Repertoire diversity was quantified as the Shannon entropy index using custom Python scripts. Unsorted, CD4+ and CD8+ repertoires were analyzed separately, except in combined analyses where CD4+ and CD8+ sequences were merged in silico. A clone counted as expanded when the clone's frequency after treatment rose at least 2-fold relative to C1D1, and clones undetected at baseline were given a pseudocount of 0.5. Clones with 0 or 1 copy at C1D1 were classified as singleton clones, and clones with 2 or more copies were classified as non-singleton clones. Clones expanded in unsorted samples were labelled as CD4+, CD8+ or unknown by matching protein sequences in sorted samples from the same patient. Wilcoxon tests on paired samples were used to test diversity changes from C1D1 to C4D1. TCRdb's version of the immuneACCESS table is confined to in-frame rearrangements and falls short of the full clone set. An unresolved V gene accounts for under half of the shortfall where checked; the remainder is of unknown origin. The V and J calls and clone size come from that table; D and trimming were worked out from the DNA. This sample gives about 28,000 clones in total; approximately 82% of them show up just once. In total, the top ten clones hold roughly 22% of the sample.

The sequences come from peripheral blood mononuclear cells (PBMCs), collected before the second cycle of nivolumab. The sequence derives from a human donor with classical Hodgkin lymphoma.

The bases are TGTGCCAGCAGCACCCGACAGGACTCCTACGAGCAGTACTTC. Translated, it gives CASSTRQDSYEQYF. The V and J genes are TRBV6-6 and TRBJ2-7, and TRBD1 may be the D gene, going by 6 matching bases. The CDR3, cysteine through phenylalanine, is 14 amino acids long. The DNA shown is the 42-base CDR3, in frame from base 1. V drops 6 bases and J drops 0 bases, leaving 12 bases in between. The germline V gene (reference sequence) sets CDR1 to MNHNY and CDR2 to SVGAGI.